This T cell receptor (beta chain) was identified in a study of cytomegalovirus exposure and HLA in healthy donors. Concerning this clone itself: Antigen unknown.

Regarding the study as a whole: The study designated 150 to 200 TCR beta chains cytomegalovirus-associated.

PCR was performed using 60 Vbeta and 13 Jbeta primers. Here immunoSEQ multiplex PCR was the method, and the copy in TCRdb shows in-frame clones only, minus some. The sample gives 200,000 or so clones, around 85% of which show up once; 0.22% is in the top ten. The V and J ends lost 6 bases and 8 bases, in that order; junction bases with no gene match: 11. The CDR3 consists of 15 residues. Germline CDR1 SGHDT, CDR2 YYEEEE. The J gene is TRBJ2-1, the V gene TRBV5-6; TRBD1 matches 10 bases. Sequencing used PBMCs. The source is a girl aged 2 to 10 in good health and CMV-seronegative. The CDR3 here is CASITGGQGTHEQFF. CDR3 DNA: TGTGCCAGCATCACTGGGGGACAGGGGACCCATGAGCAGTTCTTC.